The clone carrying this T cell receptor beta chain was seen more than once but under ten times. Its antigen is still unknown. With V trimmed by 5 bases and J by 8 bases, 5 bases remained unmatched. Germline CDR1 LNHNV, CDR2 YYDKDF (reference sequence). The CDR3 runs to 12 residues. The PCR contained 60 Vbeta and 13 Jbeta primers. The repertoire was sequenced with immunoSEQ multiplex PCR; TCRdb's copy has only in-frame clones and lacks some. The sample yields around 170,000 clones, approximately 79% seen once. This specimen belongs to a study of cytomegalovirus exposure and HLA in healthy donors. Notes on the study in general: CMV serostatus was the only recorded immune exposure for donors. The productive fraction for most TCR beta V segments was about 87% or about 30% in an earlier analysis. It was shown in a later analysis that HLA-associated TCR beta chains were more clonally expanded than other, equally common chains.

What was sequenced was PBMCs. The sequence derives from a woman aged 40 to 49 in good health and CMV-seronegative. The rearrangement joins TRBV15 to TRBJ1-2; 7 bases agree with TRBD1. The CDR3 spells CATSLRQGGYTF. The CDR3 DNA follows: TGTGCCACCAGCCTTAGACAGGGCGGCTACACCTTC.